This record concerns one T cell receptor beta chain sequence. The antigen remains undetermined. Everyone who donated was a Caucasian adult who lived in Nashville, Tennessee. This record comes from a study of shared clonotypes between healthy human individuals. Broader study findings: Generation probabilities of non-shared clonotypes were lower (relative to those shared by all four donors).

The length of the CDR3 is 16 residues. Germline CDR1 reads MDHEN; CDR2 reads SYDVKM. Trimming removed 3 bases from V and 1 base from J; junction bases left unmatched: 5. Genomic DNA of every subset was divided equally among multiple immunoSEQ plates. Some clones are missing from TCRdb's copy, which holds only in-frame ones; the method was immunoSEQ multiplex PCR. Among over a million clones listed, about 80% were seen once. The gene calls are TRBV28 and TRBJ2-5; 10 bases line up with TRBD2. Sequences were obtained from memory CD4+ T cells from PBMCs. Subset indicated: CD45RA-negative fraction. This clonotype was sampled from a man younger than 30 in good health. Some clones in this sample may be carry-over from other donors' samples. CDR3 protein: CASSFQLAGVQETQYF. The CDR3 DNA is TGTGCCAGCAGTTTTCAGCTAGCGGGAGTCCAAGAGACCCAGTACTTC.